This TCR beta chain emerged from a study of blood T cell repertoires in COVID-19. In the study overall: The United States, Italy and Spain provided the acute and convalescent COVID-19 samples. From T cells, B-cell-depleted T cells, or PBMCs came the material, which was cDNA or gDNA.

How the authors handled the data: Amplified reference gene primers provided the basis for estimating nucleated cell counts. TCRdb's copy holds only in-frame clones and misses some; the assay was immunoSEQ multiplex PCR. V and J calls and clone size are copied from that table; D and trimming were computed from the DNA. The sample includes 310,000 or so clones, over 80% of them seen just once. The CDR3 contains 15 residues. Germline loops: CDR1 SGHRS, CDR2 YFSETQ. Between the trimmed V and J ends, which lost 0 bases and 4 bases, there was a span of 11 bases. Input material: PBMCs or T cells enriched from blood (not recorded which). The receptor's source is a woman between 18 and 29 years old who had recovered from COVID-19. This chain uses TRBV5-1 with TRBJ2-1, with a possible D match to TRBD2 (5 bases). The CDR3 spells CASSLVTPGYNEQFF. The CDR3 DNA follows: TGCGCCAGCAGCTTGGTAACCCCGGGGTACAATGAGCAGTTCTTC.